The present TCR beta chain was sequenced within a study of low-dose radiotherapy and immunotherapy resistance in tumors. Study in general: Once cycle 1 day 1 began, patients took oral aspirin 300 mg daily for four cycles.

Trimming removed 4 bases from V and 3 bases from J; junction bases left unmatched: 8. The length of the CDR3 is 15 residues. The germline gives CDR1 LGHDT, CDR2 YNNKEL (reference sequence). This clonotype came up many times. cDNA synthesis used a TRAV/TRBV-specific primer set for both chains. TCRs underwent about 22 PCR cycles of amplification with a constant-region primer and V-primer adapter. One entry per CDR3 protein, called by TCRdb with MiXCR from the reads. The table lists under 90,000 distinct CDR3 sequences, 15% to 20% of them singletons. Time point reported: before trial treatment. Inclusion covered patients whose advanced solid tumors lacked tumor-infiltrating lymphocytes.

The chain is built from TRBV3-1 and TRBJ2-7; 8 bases match TRBD1. This sequence was found in a male donor with prostate cancer. The source was PBMCs, collected before treatment. In DNA, the CDR3 is TGTGCCAGCAGCCCAAGTTACGACAGGGGCTACGAGCAGTACTTC. Its protein is CASSPSYDRGYEQYF.